The table lists the clone carrying this TCR beta chain with a few counts. One entry per CDR3 protein results from TCRdb running MiXCR on the RACE reads. The table includes about 290,000 distinct CDR3 sequences, about 7.7% detected once. Sample time point: pre-sensitization, week 0. This sample's treatment: therapeutic diphenylcyclopropenone sensitization with weekly scalp DPC. The study enrolled 18 to 70-year-old alopecia patients suitable for DPC. This entry is derived from a study of human T cells and chemical hapten exposure. Overall study: Small discrepancies in pooled library volume mainly accounted for the varying TCR yields per sample.

The specimen was whole blood, collected in connection with sensitization to the hapten diphenylcyclopropenone (DPC). This TCR was sampled from a man between 18 and 35 years old with alopecia areata. Some clones in this sample may be carry-over from other donors' samples.

CDR3 in amino acids: CASSYGRASGGETQYF. CDR3 DNA: TGTGCCAGCAGTTATGGCAGAGCTAGCGGGGGAGAGACCCAGTACTTC. The chain combines TRBV6-6 with TRBJ2-5, with 10 nucleotides matching TRBD2. The CDR3 runs to 16 residues. V lost 3 bases to trimming and J lost 4 bases; unmatched junction nucleotides: 8. CDR1 and CDR2 from the germline V gene are MNHNY and SVGAGI (reference sequence).